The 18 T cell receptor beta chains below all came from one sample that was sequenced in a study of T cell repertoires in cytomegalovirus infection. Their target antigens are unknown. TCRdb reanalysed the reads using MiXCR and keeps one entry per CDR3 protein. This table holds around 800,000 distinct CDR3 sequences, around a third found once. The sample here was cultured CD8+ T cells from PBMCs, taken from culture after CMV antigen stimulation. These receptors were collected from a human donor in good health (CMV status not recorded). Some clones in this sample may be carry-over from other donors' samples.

CDR3 coding DNA: TGTGCCAGCAGCCAAGTGGGGACTAGCGGGCAGGAGTACTTC. This gives the protein CASSQVGTSGQEYF. This chain uses TRBV3-1 with TRBJ2-5, with 12 positions matching TRBD2. The V segment lost 1 base and the J segment 12 bases; nucleotides outside the gene matches: 6. Germline CDR1 and CDR2: LGHDT and YNNKEL (reference sequence). This CDR3 is 14 amino acids long.

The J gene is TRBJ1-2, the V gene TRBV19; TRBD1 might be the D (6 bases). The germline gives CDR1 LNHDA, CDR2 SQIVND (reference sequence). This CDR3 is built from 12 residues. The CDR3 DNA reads TGTGACCAGTCTGGGGGCTGCTATGGCTACACCTTC. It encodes CDQSGGCYGYTF.

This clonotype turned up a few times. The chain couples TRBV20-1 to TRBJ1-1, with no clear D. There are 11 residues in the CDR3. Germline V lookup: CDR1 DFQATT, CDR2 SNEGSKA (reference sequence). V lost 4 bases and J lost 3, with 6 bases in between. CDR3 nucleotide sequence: TGCAGTGCTAAGACTTACACTGAAGCTTTCTTT. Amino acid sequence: CSAKTYTEAFF.

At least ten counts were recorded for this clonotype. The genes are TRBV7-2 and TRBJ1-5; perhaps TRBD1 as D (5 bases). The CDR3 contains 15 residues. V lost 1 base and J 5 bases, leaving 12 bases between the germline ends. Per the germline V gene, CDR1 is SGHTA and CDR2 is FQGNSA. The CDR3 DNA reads TGTGCCAGCAGCTTAGGAGGAGGGGTTTATCAGCCCCAGCATTTT. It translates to CASSLGGGVYQPQHF.

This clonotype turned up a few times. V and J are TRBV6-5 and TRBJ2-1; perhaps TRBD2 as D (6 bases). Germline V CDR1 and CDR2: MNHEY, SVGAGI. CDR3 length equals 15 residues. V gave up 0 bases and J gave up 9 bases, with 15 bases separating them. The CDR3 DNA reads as TGTGCCAGCAGTTACTCAAGCCTAGCGCCGGGTGAGCAGTTCTTC. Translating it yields CASSYSSLAPGEQFF.

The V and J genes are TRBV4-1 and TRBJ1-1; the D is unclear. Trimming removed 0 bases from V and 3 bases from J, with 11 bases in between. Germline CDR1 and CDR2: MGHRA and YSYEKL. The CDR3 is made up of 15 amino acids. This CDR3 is CASSQERGWDTEAFF. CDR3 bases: TGCGCCAGCAGCCAAGAGAGAGGGTGGGACACTGAAGCTTTCTTT.

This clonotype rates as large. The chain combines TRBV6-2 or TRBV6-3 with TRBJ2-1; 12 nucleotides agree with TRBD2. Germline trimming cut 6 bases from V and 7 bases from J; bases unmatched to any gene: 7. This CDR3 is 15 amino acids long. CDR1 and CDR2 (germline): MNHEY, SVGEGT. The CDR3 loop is CASRSRLAGENEQFF. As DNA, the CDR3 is TGTGCCAGCAGATCCCGACTAGCGGGGGAGAATGAGCAGTTCTTC.

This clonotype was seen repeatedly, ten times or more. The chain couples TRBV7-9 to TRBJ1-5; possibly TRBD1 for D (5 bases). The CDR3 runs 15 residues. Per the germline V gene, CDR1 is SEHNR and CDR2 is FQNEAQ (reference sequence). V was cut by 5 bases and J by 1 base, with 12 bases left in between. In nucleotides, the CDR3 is TGTGCCAGCAGCCCGGGCGGGGCGAGCAATCAGCCCCAGCATTTT. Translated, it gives CASSPGGASNQPQHF.

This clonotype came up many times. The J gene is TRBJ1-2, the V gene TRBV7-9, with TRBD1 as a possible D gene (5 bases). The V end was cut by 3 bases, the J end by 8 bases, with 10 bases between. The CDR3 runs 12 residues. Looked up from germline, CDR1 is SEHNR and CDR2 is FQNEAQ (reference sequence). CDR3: CASSLAGRGYTF. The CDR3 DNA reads TGTGCCAGCAGCTTGGCAGGGAGAGGCTACACCTTC.

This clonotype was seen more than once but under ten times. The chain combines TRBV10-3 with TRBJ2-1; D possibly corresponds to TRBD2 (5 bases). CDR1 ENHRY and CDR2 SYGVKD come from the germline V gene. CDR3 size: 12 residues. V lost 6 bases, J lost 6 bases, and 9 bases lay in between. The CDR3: CAIRSGVNEQFF. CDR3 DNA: TGTGCCATCAGGTCCGGGGTCAATGAGCAGTTCTTC.

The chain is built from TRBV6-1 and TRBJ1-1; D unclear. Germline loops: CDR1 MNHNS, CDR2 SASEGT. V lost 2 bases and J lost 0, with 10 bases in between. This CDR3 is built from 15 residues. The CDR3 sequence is CASSELNRLNTEAFF. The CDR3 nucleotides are TGTGCCAGCAGTGAACTGAACAGATTGAACACTGAAGCTTTCTTT.

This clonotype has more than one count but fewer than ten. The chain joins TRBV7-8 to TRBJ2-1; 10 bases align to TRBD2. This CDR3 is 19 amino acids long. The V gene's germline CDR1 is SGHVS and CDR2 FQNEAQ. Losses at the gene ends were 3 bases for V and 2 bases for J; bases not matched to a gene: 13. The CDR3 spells CASSFRRELAGAPYNEQFF. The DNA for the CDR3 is TGTGCCAGCAGCTTCCGTCGGGAGCTAGCGGGGGCCCCCTACAATGAGCAGTTCTTC.

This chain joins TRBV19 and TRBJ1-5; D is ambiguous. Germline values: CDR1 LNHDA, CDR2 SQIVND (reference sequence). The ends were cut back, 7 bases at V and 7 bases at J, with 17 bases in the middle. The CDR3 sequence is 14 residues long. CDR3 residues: CASTLWGVEQPQHF. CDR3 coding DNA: TGTGCCAGTACCCTGTGGGGAGTCGAACAGCCCCAGCATTTT.

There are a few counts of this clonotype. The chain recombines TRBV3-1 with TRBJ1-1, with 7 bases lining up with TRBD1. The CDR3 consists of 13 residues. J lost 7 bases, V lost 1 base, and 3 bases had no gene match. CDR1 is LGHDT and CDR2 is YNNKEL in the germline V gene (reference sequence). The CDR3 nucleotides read TGTGCCAGCAGCCAAGCCGGGGACAGTGAAGCTTTCTTT. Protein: CASSQAGDSEAFF.

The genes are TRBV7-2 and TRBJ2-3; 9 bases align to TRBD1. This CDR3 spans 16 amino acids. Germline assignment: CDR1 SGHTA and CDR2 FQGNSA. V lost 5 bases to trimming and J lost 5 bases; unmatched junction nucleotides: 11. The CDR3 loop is CASSRFRDRDLDTQYF. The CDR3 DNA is TGTGCCAGCAGCCGATTCCGGGACAGGGATTTAGATACGCAGTATTTT.

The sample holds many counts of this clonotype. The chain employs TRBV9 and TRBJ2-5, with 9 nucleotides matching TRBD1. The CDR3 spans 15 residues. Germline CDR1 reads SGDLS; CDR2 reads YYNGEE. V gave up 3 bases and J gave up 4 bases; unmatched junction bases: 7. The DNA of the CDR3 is TGTGCCAGCAGCGAGGGCGGGACAGGGAGAGAGACCCAGTACTTC. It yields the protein CASSEGGTGRETQYF.

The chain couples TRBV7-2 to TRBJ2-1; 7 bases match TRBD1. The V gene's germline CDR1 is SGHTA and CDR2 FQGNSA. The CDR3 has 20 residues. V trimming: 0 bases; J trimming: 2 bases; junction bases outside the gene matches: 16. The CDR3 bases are TGTGCCAGCAGCTTAGCGCCCTACAGGGGCAGGGATTACGCCTACAATGAGCAGTTCTTC. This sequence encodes CASSLAPYRGRDYAYNEQFF.

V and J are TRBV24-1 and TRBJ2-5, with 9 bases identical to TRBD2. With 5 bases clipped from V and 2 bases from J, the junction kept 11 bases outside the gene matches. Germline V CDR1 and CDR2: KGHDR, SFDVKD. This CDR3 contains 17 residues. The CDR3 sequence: CATSGGPLAGLQETQYF. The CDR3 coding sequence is TGTGCCACCAGTGGCGGCCCCCTAGCGGGGCTACAAGAGACCCAGTACTTC.